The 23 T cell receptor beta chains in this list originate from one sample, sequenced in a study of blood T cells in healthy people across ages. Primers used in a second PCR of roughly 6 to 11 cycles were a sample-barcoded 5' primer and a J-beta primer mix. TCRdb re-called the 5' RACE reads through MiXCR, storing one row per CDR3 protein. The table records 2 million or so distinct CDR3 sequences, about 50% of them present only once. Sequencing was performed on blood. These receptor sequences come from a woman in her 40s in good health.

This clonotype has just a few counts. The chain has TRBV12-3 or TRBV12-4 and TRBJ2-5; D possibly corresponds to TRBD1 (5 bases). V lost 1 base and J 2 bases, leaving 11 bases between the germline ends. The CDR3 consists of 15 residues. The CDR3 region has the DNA TGTGCCAGCAGTTTAGTGACAGAGACTCAAGAGACCCAGTACTTC. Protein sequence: CASSLVTETQETQYF.

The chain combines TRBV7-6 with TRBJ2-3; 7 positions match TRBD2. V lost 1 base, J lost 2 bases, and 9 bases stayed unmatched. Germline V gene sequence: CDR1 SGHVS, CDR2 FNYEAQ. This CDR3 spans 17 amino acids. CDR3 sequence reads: CASSLEPSRGDTDTQYF. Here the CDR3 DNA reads TGTGCCAGCAGCTTAGAACCGTCCCGGGGGGACACAGATACGCAGTATTTT. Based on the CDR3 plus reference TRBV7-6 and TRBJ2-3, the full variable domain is GAGVSQSPRYKVTKRGQDVALRCDPISGHVSLYWYRQALGQGPEFLTYFNYEAQQDKSGLPNDRFSAERPEGSISTLTIQRTEQRDSAMYRCASSLEPSRGDTDTQYFGPGTRLTVL.

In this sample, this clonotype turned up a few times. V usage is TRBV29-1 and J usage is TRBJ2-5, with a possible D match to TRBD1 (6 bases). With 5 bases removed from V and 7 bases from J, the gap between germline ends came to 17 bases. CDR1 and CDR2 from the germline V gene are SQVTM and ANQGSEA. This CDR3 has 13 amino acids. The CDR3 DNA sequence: TGCAGCGTTAAAGGGGTGGAAGGGGGGACCCAGTACTTC. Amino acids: CSVKGVEGGTQYF.

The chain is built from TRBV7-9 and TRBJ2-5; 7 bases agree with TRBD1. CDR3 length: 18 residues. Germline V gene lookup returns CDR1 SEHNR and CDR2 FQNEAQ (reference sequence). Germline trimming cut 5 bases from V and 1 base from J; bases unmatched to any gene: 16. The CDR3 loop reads CASSPGTAGGIFQETQYF. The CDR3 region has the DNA TGTGCCAGCAGCCCCGGGACAGCTGGAGGAATATTCCAAGAGACCCAGTACTTC.

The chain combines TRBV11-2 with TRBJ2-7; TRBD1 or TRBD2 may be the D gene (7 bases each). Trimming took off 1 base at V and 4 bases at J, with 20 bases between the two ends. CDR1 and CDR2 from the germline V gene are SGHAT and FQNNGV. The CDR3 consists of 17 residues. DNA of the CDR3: TGTGCCAGCAGCTTAGTGGTTTTGCCCAGGGGGGGATACGAGCAGTACTTC. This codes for CASSLVVLPRGGYEQYF.

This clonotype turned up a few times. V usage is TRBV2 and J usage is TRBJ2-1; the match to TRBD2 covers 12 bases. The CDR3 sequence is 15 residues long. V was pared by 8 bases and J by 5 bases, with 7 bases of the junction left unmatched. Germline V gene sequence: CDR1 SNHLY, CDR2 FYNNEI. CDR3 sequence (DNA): TGTGCCAGCCAGACTAGCGGGGGCTCAAACAATGAGCAGTTCTTC. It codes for CASQTSGGSNNEQFF.

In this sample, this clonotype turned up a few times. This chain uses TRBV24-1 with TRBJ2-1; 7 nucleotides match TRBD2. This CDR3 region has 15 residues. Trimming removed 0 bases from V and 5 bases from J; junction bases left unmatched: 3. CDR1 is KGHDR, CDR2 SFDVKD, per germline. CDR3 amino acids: CATSDLGGGDNEQFF. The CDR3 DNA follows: TGTGCCACCAGTGATTTGGGGGGAGGGGACAATGAGCAGTTCTTC.

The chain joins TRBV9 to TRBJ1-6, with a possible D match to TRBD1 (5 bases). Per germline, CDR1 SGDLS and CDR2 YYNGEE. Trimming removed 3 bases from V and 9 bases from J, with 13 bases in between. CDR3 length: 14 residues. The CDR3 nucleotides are TGTGCCAGCAGCGAGGGACCGATGCGTTCACCCCTCCACTTT. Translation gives CASSEGPMRSPLHF.

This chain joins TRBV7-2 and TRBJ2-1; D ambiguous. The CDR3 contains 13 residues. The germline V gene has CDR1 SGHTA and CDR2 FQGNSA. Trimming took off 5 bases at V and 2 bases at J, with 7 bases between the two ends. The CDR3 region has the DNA TGTGCCAGCAGCACCAGAGCCTACAATGAGCAGTTCTTC. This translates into CASSTRAYNEQFF.

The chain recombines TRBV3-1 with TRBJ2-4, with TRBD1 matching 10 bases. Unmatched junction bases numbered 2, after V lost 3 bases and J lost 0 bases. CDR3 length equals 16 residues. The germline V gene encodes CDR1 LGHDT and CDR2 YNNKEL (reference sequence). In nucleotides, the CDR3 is TGTGCCAGCAGCCAGACAGGGGGCATAGCCAAAAACATTCAGTACTTC. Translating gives CASSQTGGIAKNIQYF.

CDR3 DNA sequence: TGCGCCAGCAGCTTCCCTCCGGGACAGGGGAAGACAGATACGCAGTATTTT. Translation: CASSFPPGQGKTDTQYF. The chain has TRBV5-1 and TRBJ2-3, with 10 bases that match TRBD1. The junction had 9 bases not matched to a gene; V was cut back by 2 bases and J by 3 bases. The CDR3 sequence is 17 residues long. Germline CDR1 and CDR2: SGHRS and YFSETQ.

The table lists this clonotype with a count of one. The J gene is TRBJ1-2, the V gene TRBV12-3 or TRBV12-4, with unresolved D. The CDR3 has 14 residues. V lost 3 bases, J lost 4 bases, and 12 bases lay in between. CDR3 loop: CASSFGGRPYGYTF. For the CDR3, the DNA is TGTGCCAGCAGTTTCGGAGGACGGCCCTATGGCTACACCTTC.

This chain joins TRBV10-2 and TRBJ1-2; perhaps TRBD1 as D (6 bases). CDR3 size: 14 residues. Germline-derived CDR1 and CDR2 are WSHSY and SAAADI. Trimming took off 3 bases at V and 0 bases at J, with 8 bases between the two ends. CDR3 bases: TGCGCCAGCAGTGAATGGGGGCCTAACTATGGCTACACCTTC. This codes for CASSEWGPNYGYTF.

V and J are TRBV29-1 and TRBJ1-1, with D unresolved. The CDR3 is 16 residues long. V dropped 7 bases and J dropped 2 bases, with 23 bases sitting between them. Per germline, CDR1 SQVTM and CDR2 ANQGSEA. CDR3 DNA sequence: TGCAGCGCTAACCTGCCGGGTCGTAAGGTTAACACTGAAGCTTTCTTT. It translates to CSANLPGRKVNTEAFF. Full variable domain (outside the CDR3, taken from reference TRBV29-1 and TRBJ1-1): SAVISQKPSRDICQRGTSLTIQCQVDSQVTMMFWYRQQPGQSLTLIATANQGSEATYESGFVIDKFPISRPNLTFSTLTVSNMSPEDSSIYLCSANLPGRKVNTEAFFGQGTRLTVV.

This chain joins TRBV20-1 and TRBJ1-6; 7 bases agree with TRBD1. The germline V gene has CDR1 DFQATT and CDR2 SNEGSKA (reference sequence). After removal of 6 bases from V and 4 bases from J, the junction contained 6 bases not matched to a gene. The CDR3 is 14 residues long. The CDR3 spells CSAPNRGYNSPLHF. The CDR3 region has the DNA TGCAGTGCCCCGAACAGGGGATATAATTCACCCCTCCACTTT.

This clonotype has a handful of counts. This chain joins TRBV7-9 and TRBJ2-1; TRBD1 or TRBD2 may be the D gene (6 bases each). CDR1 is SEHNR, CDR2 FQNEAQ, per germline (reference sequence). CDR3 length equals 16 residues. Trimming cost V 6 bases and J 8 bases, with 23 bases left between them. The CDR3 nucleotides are TGTGCCAGCAGTTCGAGTATGGCGGGGACACTCGATGAGCAGTTCTTC. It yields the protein CASSSSMAGTLDEQFF. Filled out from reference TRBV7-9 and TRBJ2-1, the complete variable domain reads DTGVSQNPRHKITKRGQNVTFRCDPISEHNRLYWYRQTLGQGPEFLTYFQNEAQLEKSRLLSDRFSAERPKGSFSTLEIQRTEQGDSAMYLCASSSSMAGTLDEQFFGPGTRLTVL.

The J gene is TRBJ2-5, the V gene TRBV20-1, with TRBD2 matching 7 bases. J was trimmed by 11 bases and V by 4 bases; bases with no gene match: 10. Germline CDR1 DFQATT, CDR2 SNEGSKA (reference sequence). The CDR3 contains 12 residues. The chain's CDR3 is CSAIPGGDEQYF. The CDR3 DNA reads TGCAGTGCTATTCCGGGGGGTGATGAGCAGTACTTC.

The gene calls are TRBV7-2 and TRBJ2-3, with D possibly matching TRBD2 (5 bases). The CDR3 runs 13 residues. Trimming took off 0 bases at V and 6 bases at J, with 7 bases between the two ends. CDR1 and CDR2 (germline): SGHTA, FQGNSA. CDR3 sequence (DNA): TGTGCCAGCAGCTTAGCGGAGGACGATACGCAGTATTTT. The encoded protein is CASSLAEDDTQYF.

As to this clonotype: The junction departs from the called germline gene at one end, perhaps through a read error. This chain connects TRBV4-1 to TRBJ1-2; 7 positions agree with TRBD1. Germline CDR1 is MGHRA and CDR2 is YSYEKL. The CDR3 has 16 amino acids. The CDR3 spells CASGQDPKGANYGCTF. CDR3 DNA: TGCGCCAGCGGCCAAGATCCGAAGGGGGCAAACTATGGCTGCACCTTC.

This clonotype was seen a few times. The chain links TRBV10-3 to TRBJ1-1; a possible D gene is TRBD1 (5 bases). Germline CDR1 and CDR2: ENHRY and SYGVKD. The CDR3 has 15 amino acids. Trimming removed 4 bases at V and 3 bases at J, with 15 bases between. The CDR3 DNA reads TGTGCCATCAGTGCGCGGGGCGGAAGGGACACTGAAGCTTTCTTT. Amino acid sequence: CAISARGGRDTEAFF.

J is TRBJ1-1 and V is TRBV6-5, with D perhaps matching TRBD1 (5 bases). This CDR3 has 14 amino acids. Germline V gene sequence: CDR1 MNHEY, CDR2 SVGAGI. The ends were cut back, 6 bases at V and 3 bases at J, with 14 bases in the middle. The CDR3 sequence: CASSQGQRHTEAFF. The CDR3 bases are TGTGCCAGCAGCCAGGGTCAAAGGCACACTGAAGCTTTCTTT.

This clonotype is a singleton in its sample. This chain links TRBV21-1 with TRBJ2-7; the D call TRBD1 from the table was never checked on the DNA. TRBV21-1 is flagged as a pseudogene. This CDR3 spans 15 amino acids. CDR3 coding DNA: TGTGCCAGCAGCATGGGACAGGGTGGGTTCTACGAGCAGTACTTC. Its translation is CASSMGQGGFYEQYF.

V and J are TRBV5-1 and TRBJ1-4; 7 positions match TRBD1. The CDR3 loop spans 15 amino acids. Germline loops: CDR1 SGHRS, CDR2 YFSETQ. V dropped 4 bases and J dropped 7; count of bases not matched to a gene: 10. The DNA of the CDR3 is TGCGCCAGCAGCCCGGCGACAGGGCAGGCTGAAAAACTGTTTTTT. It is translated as CASSPATGQAEKLFF.